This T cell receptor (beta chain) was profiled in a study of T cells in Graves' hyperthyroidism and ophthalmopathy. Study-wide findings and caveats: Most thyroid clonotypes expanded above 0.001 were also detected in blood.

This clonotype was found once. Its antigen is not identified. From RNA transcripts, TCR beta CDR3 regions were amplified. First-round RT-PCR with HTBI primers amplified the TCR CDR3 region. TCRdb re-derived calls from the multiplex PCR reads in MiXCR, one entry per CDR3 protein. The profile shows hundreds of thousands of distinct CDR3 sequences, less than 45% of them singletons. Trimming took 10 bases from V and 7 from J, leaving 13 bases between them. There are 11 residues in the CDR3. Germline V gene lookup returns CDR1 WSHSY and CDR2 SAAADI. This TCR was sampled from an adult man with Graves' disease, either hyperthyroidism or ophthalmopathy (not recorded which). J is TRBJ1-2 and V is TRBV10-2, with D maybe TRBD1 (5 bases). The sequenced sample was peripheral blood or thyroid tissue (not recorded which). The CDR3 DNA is TGCGCCACCTGGGACGGATTTGGCTACACCTTC. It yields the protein CATWDGFGYTF.